These T cell receptor beta chains were read from a single sample in a study of regulatory T cells in long-lasting Graves disease. A single record per CDR3 protein comes from TCRdb applying MiXCR to the multiplex PCR reads. Altogether around 470,000 distinct CDR3 sequences are present, approximately 14% being singletons, with the ten largest covering roughly 18%. Another study also made use of these data, one on T cells in Graves' hyperthyroidism and ophthalmopathy.

The sequenced sample was peripheral blood mononuclear cells (PBMCs), obtained at new diagnosis, from a patient treated with antithyroid drugs. The receptors come from a woman in her forties or fifties with Graves disease. Both conserved end residues are part of each CDR3. D genes are given only for firm matches. Not every row has a clone size; where given, it reads once, few, many or a size class.

J gene | V gene | D gene | clone size | CDR3 protein | CDR3 DNA
TRBJ2-5 | TRBV4-1 | TRBD1 | NA | CASSQAPGTGGNQETQYF | TGCGCCAGCAGCCAAGCGCCCGGGACAGGGGGAAACCAAGAGACCCAGTACTTC
TRBJ2-3 | TRBV2 | TRBD2 | many | CASNTRLAATDTQYF | TGTGCCAGCAACACTCGGCTAGCGGCGACAGATACGCAGTATTTT
TRBJ2-3 | TRBV27 | NA | few | CATTREDTQYF | TGTGCCACAACGCGGGAAGATACGCAGTATTTT
TRBJ1-6 | TRBV6-2/TRBV6-3 | NA | NA | CASRTGPYSPLDF | TGTGCCAGCAGAACGGGACCCTATTCACCCCTCGACTTT
TRBJ1-1 | TRBV24-1 | NA | many | CATSDVPRRDTEAFF | TGTGCCACCAGTGATGTTCCCCGGCGTGACACTGAAGCTTTCTTT
TRBJ1-5 | TRBV6-1 | NA | few | CASSAISNQPQHF | TGTGCCAGCAGCGCTATCTCTAATCAGCCCCAGCATTTT
TRBJ1-5 | TRBV19 | NA | NA | CASSILSRGDPISQPQHF | TGTGCCAGTAGTATCTTGTCCAGGGGCGACCCTATAAGTCAGCCCCAGCATTTT
TRBJ2-7 | TRBV5-6 | TRBD2 | many | CASSAGLAGPAYEQYF | TGTGCCAGCAGCGCTGGACTAGCGGGACCCGCCTACGAGCAGTACTTC
TRBJ1-4 | TRBV28 | TRBD1 | many | CASSPRGQGMENEKLFF | TGTGCCAGCAGCCCCCGAGGACAGGGAATGGAAAATGAAAAACTGTTTTTT
TRBJ1-2 | TRBV2 | TRBD1 | many | CASSLQGAGHGYTF | TGTGCCAGCAGCCTACAGGGGGCTGGGCATGGCTACACCTTC
TRBJ1-1 | TRBV27 | NA | few | CASSLSWIGNTEAFF | TGTGCCAGCAGTTTATCGTGGATCGGGAACACTGAAGCTTTCTTT
TRBJ2-7 | TRBV12-3/TRBV12-4 | TRBD1 | NA | CASTDRGRGEQYF | TGTGCCAGCACGGACAGGGGGCGCGGGGAGCAGTACTTC
TRBJ2-1 | TRBV7-8 | TRBD2 | many | CASSTLSGRAPNEQFF | TGTGCCAGCAGCACCCTCAGCGGGAGGGCCCCCAATGAGCAGTTCTTC
TRBJ2-7 | TRBV4-1 | TRBD1 | NA | CASSQPRTGLDSYEQYF | TGCGCCAGCAGCCAACCCCGGACAGGGTTGGACTCCTACGAGCAGTACTTC
TRBJ2-1 | TRBV7-9 | TRBD1 | many | CASSRTGSLLNEQFF | TGTGCCAGCAGCCGGACAGGGTCTCTACTCAATGAGCAGTTCTTC
TRBJ1-1 | TRBV5-1 | TRBD1 | many | CASSFGQGSNTEAFF | TGCGCCAGCAGCTTCGGACAGGGGTCGAACACTGAAGCTTTCTTT
TRBJ2-3 | TRBV7-9 | TRBD2 | many | CASSQRGLAGGTDTQYF | TGTGCCAGCAGCCAGAGGGGACTAGCGGGAGGCACAGATACGCAGTATTTT
TRBJ1-5 | TRBV20-1 | NA | NA | CSARDPSSNQPQHF | TGCAGTGCTAGAGACCCCAGTAGCAATCAGCCCCAGCATTTT
TRBJ2-7 | TRBV6-1 | NA | many | CASSAPQRLSYEQYF | TGTGCCAGCAGTGCTCCCCAGCGGCTATCCTACGAGCAGTACTTC
TRBJ2-7 | TRBV7-2 | TRBD2 | many | CASSPALAGGYEQYF | TGTGCCAGCAGCCCGGCCCTAGCGGGAGGATACGAGCAGTACTTC
TRBJ2-7 | TRBV20-1 | NA | many | CSARDPRRTASYEQYF | TGCAGTGCTAGAGATCCACGGAGGACAGCATCCTACGAGCAGTACTTC
TRBJ2-4 | TRBV28 | NA | NA | CASSFGGFWNIQYF | TGTGCCAGCAGTTTTGGGGGATTTTGGAACATTCAGTACTTC
TRBJ2-3 | TRBV20-1 | TRBD2 | many | CSASVVAGETSTDTQYF | TGCAGTGCTAGTGTTGTAGCGGGGGAAACCAGCACAGATACGCAGTATTTT
TRBJ1-1 | TRBV18 | NA | NA | CASSPSGPNTEAFF | TGTGCCAGCTCACCATCGGGACCGAACACTGAAGCTTTCTTT
TRBJ2-5 | TRBV9 | TRBD1 | NA | CASSVGSGQQETQYF | TGTGCCAGCAGCGTAGGATCGGGACAGCAAGAGACCCAGTACTTC
TRBJ2-5 | TRBV6-1 | NA | few | CASTMGVPSETQYF | TGTGCCAGCACCATGGGGGTACCTTCGGAGACCCAGTACTTC
TRBJ2-5 | TRBV5-1 | TRBD1 | few | CASSLDPPGTGAGETQYF | TGCGCCAGCAGCTTGGACCCCCCAGGGACAGGGGCGGGAGAGACCCAGTACTTC
TRBJ1-1 | TRBV11-2 | TRBD1 | many | CASSRWTGRFVNTEAFF | TGTGCCAGCAGCCGATGGACAGGGAGGTTCGTGAACACTGAAGCTTTCTTT
TRBJ1-6 | TRBV28 | TRBD1 | many | CASSLGDRVTYNSPLHF | TGTGCCAGCAGTTTGGGGGACAGGGTGACCTATAATTCACCCCTCCACTTT
TRBJ2-5 | TRBV27 | NA | NA | CASSLFGTPVRKGTQYF | TGTGCCAGCAGTTTGTTCGGGACGCCCGTTCGAAAAGGAACCCAGTACTTC
TRBJ2-5 | TRBV7-9 | NA | many | CASSRDLAGETQYF | TGTGCCAGCAGCCGAGACCTAGCTGGCGAGACCCAGTACTTC
TRBJ2-7 | TRBV11-2 | NA | few | CASRQLRTYYDQYF | TGTGCCAGCAGACAACTCCGGACATATTACGATCAGTACTTC
TRBJ1-5 | TRBV5-8 | TRBD1 | NA | CASSLARGIPQPQHF | TGTGCCAGCAGCTTGGCCAGGGGGATCCCTCAGCCCCAGCATTTT
TRBJ2-7 | TRBV3-1 | NA | many | CASSQRDFGAYEQYF | TGTGCCAGCAGTCAAAGGGACTTCGGAGCCTACGAGCAGTACTTC
TRBJ2-5 | TRBV5-8 | NA | many | CASSPPRTPKETQYF | TGTGCCAGCAGCCCACCAAGGACACCTAAAGAGACCCAGTACTTC
TRBJ1-2 | TRBV2 | NA | NA | CASSYSDIAGYTF | TGTGCCAGCAGCTACTCGGACATTGCGGGCTACACCTTC
TRBJ2-7 | TRBV6-2/TRBV6-3 | NA | many | CASKLRVEQYF | TGTGCCAGCAAGCTCCGGGTCGAGCAGTACTTC
TRBJ1-1 | TRBV28 | NA | many | CASSFYRLADTEAFF | TGTGCCAGCAGTTTTTACCGATTGGCAGACACTGAAGCTTTCTTT
TRBJ2-7 | TRBV2 | TRBD1 | many | CASSSDRVTYEQYF | TGTGCCAGCAGCTCGGACAGGGTAACTTACGAGCAGTACTTC
TRBJ1-6 | TRBV27 | NA | many | CASSSRGRNSPLHF | TGTGCCAGCAGTTCCCGGGGTCGGAATTCACCCCTCCACTTT
TRBJ1-6 | TRBV11-2 | NA | NA | CASSPITGTYNSPLHF | TGTGCCAGCAGCCCCATAACAGGGACCTATAATTCACCCCTCCACTTT